What follows are 18 T cell receptor beta chains derived from one specimen sequenced in a study of regulatory T cells in long-lasting Graves disease. For TCR beta, libraries came from iRepertoire HTBI primers and Arm-PCR of CDR3 regions. TCRdb re-derived calls from the multiplex PCR reads in MiXCR, one entry per CDR3 protein. The sample shows hundreds of thousands of distinct CDR3 sequences, roughly 30% of them seen only once. Regarding time point: persistent/refractory GD, antithyroid drugs over 5 years with positive TRAb. Isolated PBMC RNA provided the starting material for the TCR library. This specimen was peripheral blood mononuclear cells (PBMCs), taken when the disease was refractory, from a patient treated with antithyroid drugs. The receptors derive from a female donor with Graves disease.

The chain is built from TRBV5-4 and TRBJ1-2; 7 bases line up with TRBD1. The length of the CDR3 is 14 residues. J gave up 7 bases and V 10 bases, and 16 bases lay outside the gene matches. CDR1 is SGHNT and CDR2 is YYREEE in the germline V gene (reference sequence). This chain's CDR3 is CASRPSQGVGGYTF. CDR3 DNA: TGTGCCTCCCGCCCCAGTCAGGGGGTGGGTGGCTACACCTTC.

The rearrangement joins TRBV6-2 or TRBV6-3 to TRBJ1-6; D call uncertain. The CDR3 is 14 amino acids. In germline, CDR1 is MNHEY, CDR2 SVGEGT. V was cut by 5 bases and J by 7 bases, with 12 bases left in between. CDR3 sequence (DNA): TGTGCCAGCAGTGAAGCGTACGGCAATTCACCCCTCCACTTT. It is translated as CASSEAYGNSPLHF.

The V and J genes are TRBV29-1 and TRBJ2-3, with D possibly TRBD2 on 5 matching bases. This CDR3 comprises 14 residues. Between the trimmed V and J ends, which lost 0 bases and 2 bases, there was a span of 9 bases. Germline values: CDR1 SQVTM, CDR2 ANQGSEA. The chain's CDR3 is CSVEDRAATDTQYF. The CDR3 nucleotides read TGCAGCGTTGAAGATCGAGCGGCCACAGATACGCAGTATTTT.

This sequence joins TRBV20-1 and TRBJ2-3, with 12 bases identical to TRBD2. The ends lost 1 base at V and 5 bases at J; junction bases unmatched: 7. The germline V gene encodes CDR1 DFQATT and CDR2 SNEGSKA (reference sequence). This CDR3 has 16 amino acids. CDR3 in DNA: TGCAGTGCTAGAGTACGGTCTAGCGGGGGGGGAGATACGCAGTATTTT. It encodes CSARVRSSGGGDTQYF.

The chain uses TRBV18 and TRBJ1-5; D possibly corresponds to TRBD1 (6 bases). V gave up 0 bases and J gave up 6 bases, with 12 bases separating them. Germline values: CDR1 KGHSH, CDR2 LQKENI. The CDR3 spans 15 residues. In DNA form, the CDR3 reads TGTGCCAGCTCACCACCGGGACCACAGGGTCAGCCCCAGCATTTT. It specifies CASSPPGPQGQPQHF.

V and J are TRBV15 and TRBJ2-7; D unclear. V lost 4 bases, J lost 5 bases, and 21 bases lay in between. Germline V gene lookup returns CDR1 LNHNV and CDR2 YYDKDF (reference sequence). The CDR3 spans 16 residues. The CDR3 nucleotides read TGTGCCACCAGCATAAAGAGGAAGGCGGTTCTCGACGAGCAGTACTTC. Translated: CATSIKRKAVLDEQYF.

This clonotype was observed at least ten times. V usage is TRBV6-2 or TRBV6-3 and J usage is TRBJ2-7; TRBD2 is a possible D gene (5 bases). The CDR3 covers 15 residues. Trimming cost V 2 bases and J 2 bases, with 13 bases left between them. CDR1 is MNHEY and CDR2 is SVGEGT in the germline V gene. For the CDR3, the DNA is TGTGCCAGCAGTTACCTGGTGGGAGAAGCCTACGAGCAGTACTTC. As protein: CASSYLVGEAYEQYF.

This chain connects TRBV6-5 to TRBJ1-4, with unresolved D. Germline values: CDR1 MNHEY, CDR2 SVGAGI. V was shortened by 4 bases and J by 4 bases, with 16 bases between the two germline ends. The CDR3 spans 16 residues. For the CDR3, the DNA is TGTGCCAGCAGTTGGATGGACCTAAACAATAATGAAAAACTGTTTTTT. Translation: CASSWMDLNNNEKLFF.

This clonotype came up many times. The genes are TRBV28 and TRBJ1-1; D gene ambiguous. Germline CDR1 MDHEN, CDR2 SYDVKM. The CDR3 spans 16 residues. The V gene lost 3 bases and the J gene lost 4 bases, with 18 bases spanning the gap. The CDR3 DNA is TGTGCCAGCAGTTTCCCTCGCACCCTGCTGGGCACTGAAGCTTTCTTT. It yields the protein CASSFPRTLLGTEAFF.

The table lists this clonotype with a few counts. The chain employs TRBV2 and TRBJ2-3; tentative D call: TRBD2 (6 bases). The ends were cut back, 6 bases at V and 5 bases at J, with 21 bases in the middle. The CDR3 consists of 16 residues. Germline CDR1 SNHLY, CDR2 FYNNEI. CDR3 sequence reads: CASRNPGTPAGDTQYF. DNA of the CDR3: TGTGCCAGCAGGAATCCCGGGACGCCAGCGGGAGATACGCAGTATTTT.

This clonotype was observed many times. V and J are TRBV6-1 and TRBJ1-1; D is unresolved. This CDR3 is built from 16 residues. Germline CDR1 MNHNS, CDR2 SASEGT. V lost 2 bases and J 5 bases, leaving 18 bases between the germline ends. CDR3 DNA: TGTGCCAGCAGTGAACCGGTATTTCTGGGAGTGACTGAAGCTTTCTTT. This encodes CASSEPVFLGVTEAFF.

This clonotype was detected a few times. V usage is TRBV11-2 and J usage is TRBJ2-2; D is possibly TRBD2 (7 bases). Germline lookup yields CDR1 SGHAT and CDR2 FQNNGV. V lost 5 bases and J 5 bases, leaving 15 bases between the germline ends. This CDR3 has 15 amino acids. CDR3 nucleotide sequence: TGTGCCAGCAGCGGAGGGGGGAGGGGGACCGGGGAGCTGTTTTTT. Translating it yields CASSGGGRGTGELFF.

V and J are TRBV4-1 and TRBJ2-7; D might be TRBD2 (7 bases). Per germline, CDR1 MGHRA and CDR2 YSYEKL. The germline V and J ends were trimmed by 1 base and 1 base, with 14 bases remaining between them. The CDR3 is 16 residues long. CDR3 sequence: CASSQGAGRGSYEQYF. The CDR3 DNA follows: TGCGCCAGCAGCCAAGGGGCGGGGAGGGGGTCCTACGAGCAGTACTTC.

This clonotype appeared a few times. The chain links TRBV30 to TRBJ2-7; unclear D gene. Germline-derived CDR1 and CDR2 are GTSNPN and SVGIG (reference sequence). The V and J ends lost 3 bases and 4 bases respectively, with 1 base between them. The CDR3 totals 9 residues. For the CDR3, the DNA is TGTGCCTGGAGGTACGAGCAGTACTTC. It yields the protein CAWRYEQYF.

This chain joins TRBV25-1 and TRBJ1-1; no reliable D call. The CDR3 totals 13 residues. The germline V gene encodes CDR1 MGHDK and CDR2 SYGVNS. V was cut by 4 bases and J by 2 bases, with 8 bases left in between. The CDR3 loop reads CASSGPYNTEAFF. DNA for the CDR3: TGTGCCAGCAGTGGGCCGTATAACACTGAAGCTTTCTTT.

J is TRBJ2-7 and V is TRBV7-9; D perhaps matches TRBD2 (5 bases). Germline V gene lookup returns CDR1 SEHNR and CDR2 FQNEAQ (reference sequence). The germline V and J ends were trimmed by 5 bases and 3 bases, with 14 bases remaining between them. This CDR3 comprises 14 residues. The CDR3 nucleotides are TGTGCCAGCAGCCCAGCGGCCCGCCTCTACGAGCAGTACTTC. Protein sequence: CASSPAARLYEQYF.

There are many counts of this clonotype. V is TRBV27 and J is TRBJ2-5; 7 bases line up with TRBD2. The V gene end was trimmed by 4 bases and the J gene end by 2 bases; junction bases not matched to a gene: 7. This CDR3 is built from 15 residues. In germline, CDR1 is MNHEY, CDR2 SMNVEV (reference sequence). The DNA for the CDR3 is TGTGCCAGCAGTTCCCCGGGACTAAAACAAGAGACCCAGTACTTC. It codes for CASSSPGLKQETQYF.

A word on this clonotype: A much larger clonotype is one base distant, so this may be a read error. The chain combines TRBV12-3 or TRBV12-4 with TRBJ1-6; weak D call: TRBD1 (6 bases). This CDR3 contains 16 residues. The CDR3 DNA reads TGTGCCAGCAGTCCCGGAGGGGGGCGTCAATCGTCACCCCACCACTTT. This sequence encodes CASSPGGGRQSSPHHF.